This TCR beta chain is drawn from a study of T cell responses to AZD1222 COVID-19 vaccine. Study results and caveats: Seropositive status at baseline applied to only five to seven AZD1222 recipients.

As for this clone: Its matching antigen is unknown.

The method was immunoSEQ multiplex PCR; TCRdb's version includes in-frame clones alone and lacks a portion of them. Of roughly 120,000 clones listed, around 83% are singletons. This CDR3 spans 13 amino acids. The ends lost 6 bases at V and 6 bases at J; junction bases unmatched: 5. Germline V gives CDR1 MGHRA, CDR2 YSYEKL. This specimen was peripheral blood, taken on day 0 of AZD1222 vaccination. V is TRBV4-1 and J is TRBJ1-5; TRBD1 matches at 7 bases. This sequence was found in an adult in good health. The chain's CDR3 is CASSQTGTQPQHF. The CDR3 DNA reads TGCGCCAGCAGTCAGACAGGGACTCAGCCCCAGCATTTT.